These T cell receptor beta chains were read from a single sample in a study of regulatory T cells in long-lasting Graves disease. One entry per CDR3 protein results from TCRdb running MiXCR on the multiplex PCR reads. This table holds under 500,000 distinct CDR3 sequences, around 17% found once. These data also featured in a second study, about T cells in Graves' hyperthyroidism and ophthalmopathy.

The material was peripheral blood mononuclear cells (PBMCs), obtained at new diagnosis, from a patient treated with antithyroid drugs. These receptors originate from a woman aged 25 to 39 with Graves disease. Both conserved end residues are part of each CDR3. The D gene is left open where the match is weak. A row's size may be missing; if present it is once, few, many or a size class.

V	D	J	size	DNA	CDR3
TRBV10-2	TRBD1	TRBJ2-7	many	TGCGCCAGCAGTGTTTCGATTCGAGGGACAGGGGAATCCTACGAGCAGTACTTC	CASSVSIRGTGESYEQYF
TRBV13	-	TRBJ2-2	many	TGTGCCAGCAGCTTAGCAGAGGGGGAGCTGTTTTTT	CASSLAEGELFF
TRBV20-1	TRBD2	TRBJ2-3	many	TGCAGTGCTAGCGGGAGGGCAGATACGCAGTATTTT	CSASGRADTQYF
TRBV28	-	TRBJ1-1	once	TGTGCCAGCAGTTTGAGGACAACGAACACTGAAGCTTTCTTT	CASSLRTTNTEAFF
TRBV12-3/TRBV12-4	-	TRBJ2-3	-	TGTGCTGTCCGGGACTGGGGCACAGATACGCAGTATTTT	CAVRDWGTDTQYF
TRBV5-5	-	TRBJ2-1	few	TGTGCCAGCACCAGGGGTAGCGGGCTCAATGAGCAGTTCTTC	CASTRGSGLNEQFF
TRBV10-1	-	TRBJ2-3	many	TGCGCCAGCTCGATAAGCCAGGGGTCCACAGATACGCAGTATTTT	CASSISQGSTDTQYF
TRBV6-2/TRBV6-3	-	TRBJ2-1	-	TGTGCCAGCAGTTACCTCGGGCGGGATTACAATGAGCAGTTCTTC	CASSYLGRDYNEQFF
TRBV19	-	TRBJ2-5	few	TGTGCCAGTAGAAGTACAGGTCAAGAGACCCAGTACTTC	CASRSTGQETQYF
TRBV7-2	TRBD1	TRBJ1-1	many	TGTGCCAGCAGCGCCGGGACAGGAATGAACACTGAAGCTTTCTTT	CASSAGTGMNTEAFF
TRBV5-5	TRBD2	TRBJ2-4	-	TGTGCCAGCAACAGCGGGACTAAAAACATTCAGTACTTC	CASNSGTKNIQYF
TRBV5-4	TRBD2	TRBJ2-3	many	TGTGCCAGCAGCTTGGAAGCGGGAGGTGTTGATACGCAGTATTTT	CASSLEAGGVDTQYF
TRBV20-1	TRBD2	TRBJ2-1	many	TGCAGTGCTAGAGTGAGGACTAGTTACAATGAGCAGTTCTTC	CSARVRTSYNEQFF
TRBV28	-	TRBJ2-7	few	TGTGCCAGCAGTTTTAGTTGGCGCTACGAGCAGTACTTC	CASSFSWRYEQYF
TRBV18	TRBD2	TRBJ2-7	-	TGTGCCAGCTCACCGGTGGTAGCGGGAGGTGGGGAGCAGTACTTC	CASSPVVAGGGEQYF
TRBV20-1	-	TRBJ2-1	few	TGCAGTGCTTACAACAATGAGCAGTTCTTC	CSAYNNEQFF
TRBV19	-	TRBJ2-5	many	TGTGCCAGTATGGGAGATTGGCGGGGCCAGTACTTC	CASMGDWRGQYF
TRBV11-2	-	TRBJ1-1	-	TGTGCCAGCAGCCCGCAGGGTTACGGCACTGAAGCTTTCTTT	CASSPQGYGTEAFF
TRBV27	-	TRBJ2-5	many	TGTGCCAGCAGTTCGGCCGCTCAAGAGACCCAGTACTTC	CASSSAAQETQYF
TRBV27	TRBD1	TRBJ2-7	-	TGTGCCAGCAGTTCCCGGACAGGTCCTGTGGGTGAGCAGTACTTC	CASSSRTGPVGEQYF
TRBV19	-	TRBJ1-1	-	TGTGCCAGTAGTATTTCACGGGGACGGAACACTGAAGCTTTCTTT	CASSISRGRNTEAFF
TRBV4-1	-	TRBJ1-1	many	TGCGCCAGCAGCCAAGCGCGTTCCCAGTTGAGTGCCGCGATGGGGACTGAAGCTTTCTTT	CASSQARSQLSAAMGTEAFF
TRBV28	TRBD1	TRBJ1-4	many	TGTGCCAGCAGTTTAACCCAGGGGGCGGGAAAACTGTTTTTT	CASSLTQGAGKLFF
TRBV27	-	TRBJ2-1	many	TGTGCCAGCAACCAAGCGGAAAGCTCCTACAATGAGCAGTTCTTC	CASNQAESSYNEQFF
TRBV29-1	-	TRBJ1-1	few	TGCAGCGTTGGGAAAGGAGCAAACACTGAAGCTTTCTTT	CSVGKGANTEAFF
TRBV7-2	-	TRBJ2-7	many	TGTGCCAGCAGCTTAATCGGTAGCGGCAACTACGAGCAGTACTTC	CASSLIGSGNYEQYF
TRBV11-2	-	TRBJ2-3	many	TGCGCCAGCAGCCAACAGGGGGCGGGAGGAGATACGCAGTATTTT	CASSQQGAGGDTQYF
TRBV15	-	TRBJ1-5	many	TGTGCCACCCTTTGGGGGGACTTTGATCAGCCCCAGCATTTT	CATLWGDFDQPQHF
TRBV29-1	-	TRBJ1-2	-	TGCAGCGTCCAATCCCCGGGAGGGTATGGCTACACCTTC	CSVQSPGGYGYTF
TRBV27	TRBD1	TRBJ1-6	-	TGTGCCAGCAGTGTGACCCGGGACAGGGGATTCTCCTATAATTCACCCCTCCACTTT	CASSVTRDRGFSYNSPLHF
TRBV29-1	-	TRBJ2-7	-	TGCAGCGCCCGGGAGTACATGGACGAGCAGTACTTC	CSAREYMDEQYF
TRBV20-1	TRBD1	TRBJ2-7	many	TGCAGTGCTACCAGACAGGGCGCCTACGAGCAGTACTTC	CSATRQGAYEQYF
TRBV24-1	-	TRBJ2-7	many	TGTGCCACCAGTGATTTGGGCCAGGGCAGCCGGAACTACGAGCAGTACTTC	CATSDLGQGSRNYEQYF
TRBV19	-	TRBJ2-7	-	TGTGCCAGTAGTATAGAAAGACGGACGGATATTTCCGAGCAGTACTTC	CASSIERRTDISEQYF
TRBV9	-	TRBJ2-7	-	TGTGCCAGCAGCGTAGGAGGAGGGGGCTCCTACGAGCAGTACTTC	CASSVGGGGSYEQYF
TRBV6-9	-	TRBJ2-7	-	TGTGCCAGCAGTTACTCAGCCCCGGATACCTGCGAGCAGTACTTC	CASSYSAPDTCEQYF
TRBV20-1	TRBD2	TRBJ2-1	-	TGCAGTGCTATCCCGGGACTAGCGTACAATGAGCAGTTCTTC	CSAIPGLAYNEQFF
TRBV2	-	TRBJ2-7	many	TGTGCCAGCAGGAACTTCTACGAGCAGTACTTC	CASRNFYEQYF